The present entry profiles one T cell receptor (beta chain) with its context. Which cohort a participant joined came from the clinical history participants gave. Recovery meant two consecutive negative NP/OP PCR tests, professional clearance, or resolved symptoms. The assay was immunoSEQ multiplex PCR, and TCRdb's table has in-frame clones only and misses some. This sample yields around 310,000 clones, of which 89% are seen a single time; almost 9.5% belongs to the top ten. This sample is part of a study of blood T cell repertoires in COVID-19. Across the whole study: Samples taken during acute and convalescent COVID-19 were collected in the United States, Italy and Spain. The analysed material was cDNA or gDNA that came from T cells, B-cell-depleted T cells, or PBMCs.

This TCR was recovered from a woman aged 30 to 39 who had recovered from COVID-19. Sequencing input: PBMCs or T cells enriched from blood (not recorded which).

CDR3 region: CASSSSEERTDTQYF. As DNA, the CDR3 is TGTGCCAGCAGCTCGTCGGAGGAACGCACAGATACGCAGTATTTT. The chain employs TRBV11-2 and TRBJ2-3, with D tentatively TRBD2 (5 bases). The CDR3 is 15 residues long. Per the germline V gene, CDR1 is SGHAT and CDR2 is FQNNGV. V was shortened by 4 bases and J by 1 base, with 12 bases between the two germline ends.